This T cell receptor beta chain was observed in a study of early T cells in non-severe SARS-CoV-2 infection. This clonotype was seen repeatedly, ten times or more. The CDR3 extends over 15 amino acids. CDR1 SGHRS and CDR2 YFSETQ come from the germline V gene. V lost 0 bases to trimming and J lost 0 bases, with 9 bases between them. Using its own MiXCR run on the 5' RACE reads, TCRdb lists one record per CDR3 protein. The sample includes 45,000 to 75,000 distinct CDR3 sequences, around 10% of them seen just once. The chain combines TRBV5-1 with TRBJ1-1; possible D gene TRBD1, 5 bases. The TCR comes from an adult who was a healthcare worker with PCR-confirmed SARS-CoV-2 infection or an uninfected control (not recorded which). The specimen was whole blood. The CDR3 nucleotides read TGCGCCAGCAGCTTGGGGGGGTCCGTGAACACTGAAGCTTTCTTT. This codes for CASSLGGSVNTEAFF.